Listed below are T cell receptor beta chains from one sample, sequenced in a study of T cells after somatic rescue of genetic block. The protocol was immunoSEQ multiplex PCR, while the TCRdb copy is restricted to in-frame clones and leaves out a portion. The sample yields 65,000 to 70,000 clones, about 91% seen once. Material for sequencing was peripheral blood mononuclear cells (PBMCs). All receptors derive from a man aged 40-49 years. Both conserved end residues are part of each CDR3. Each record gives: V gene, clone size, D gene, J gene, CDR3 protein, CDR3 DNA. D genes are given only for firm matches. Expanded clones are given a class, and other clones once, few, many or no size at all.

TRBV5-6	NA	NA	TRBJ1-1	CASSLSGGIEAFF	TGTGCCAGCAGCTTATCGGGGGGCATCGAAGCTTTCTTT
TRBV27	NA	TRBD2	TRBJ2-7	CASSAGLAGVYEQYF	TGTGCCAGCAGTGCAGGACTAGCGGGGGTTTACGAGCAGTACTTC
TRBV12-5	NA	NA	TRBJ1-5	CASGKDGSNQPQHF	TGTGCTAGTGGAAAAGACGGAAGCAATCAGCCCCAGCATTTT
TRBV5-1	NA	NA	TRBJ2-2	CASSPDLGLNTGELFF	TGCGCCAGCAGCCCCGACCTCGGACTGAACACCGGGGAGCTGTTTTTT
TRBV7-8	few	NA	TRBJ1-1	CASSLVGAESLSEIF	TGTGCCAGCAGCTTAGTGGGGGCGGAAAGTTTAAGTGAAATCTTT
TRBV9	once	TRBD1	TRBJ2-2	CASSLNPGQGGELFF	TGTGCCAGCAGCCTGAATCCGGGACAGGGCGGGGAGCTGTTTTTT
TRBV15	NA	TRBD1	TRBJ1-3	CATSRLDRASGNTIYF	TGTGCCACCAGCAGGTTGGACAGGGCATCTGGAAACACCATATATTTT
TRBV5-8	NA	TRBD2	TRBJ2-1	CASSFGTSGDNEQFF	TGTGCCAGCAGCTTTGGGACTAGCGGGGACAATGAGCAGTTCTTC
TRBV4-1	NA	TRBD1	TRBJ2-1	CASSRDRNKNEQFF	TGCGCCAGCAGCCGGGACAGGAACAAAAATGAGCAGTTCTTC
TRBV28	NA	TRBD2	TRBJ2-7	CASSSMTSGGDEQYF	TGTGCCAGCAGCTCCATGACTAGCGGAGGCGACGAGCAGTACTTC
TRBV5-1	once	NA	TRBJ2-2	CASSYRENTGELFF	TGCGCCAGCAGCTACAGGGAGAACACCGGGGAGCTGTTTTTT
TRBV4-2	NA	TRBD1	TRBJ1-1	CASSQSPGQKMNTEAFF	TGTGCCAGCAGCCAATCACCGGGACAGAAAATGAACACTGAAGCTTTCTTT
TRBV5-5	NA	NA	TRBJ1-4	CASSLMGWSLNEKLFF	TGTGCCAGCAGCTTGATGGGTTGGTCGCTTAATGAAAAACTGTTTTTT
TRBV9	NA	NA	TRBJ2-3	CASSGGGLSTDTQYF	TGTGCCAGCAGCGGAGGGGGACTTAGCACAGATACGCAGTATTTT
TRBV11-3	NA	NA	TRBJ1-2	CASSRVAGRADYGYTF	TGTGCCAGCAGCCGAGTCGCGGGGAGGGCGGACTATGGCTACACCTTC
TRBV7-9	NA	NA	TRBJ2-2	CASSPGIESTGELFF	TGTGCCAGCAGCCCAGGCATTGAGAGCACCGGGGAGCTGTTTTTT
TRBV6-5	NA	NA	TRBJ2-7	CASSYSRLRYEQYF	TGTGCCAGCAGTTACTCTCGACTCCGTTACGAGCAGTACTTC
TRBV7-9	NA	NA	TRBJ2-1	CASSFPSGGQGEQFF	TGTGCCAGCAGCTTTCCCTCCGGGGGGCAGGGAGAGCAGTTCTTC
TRBV18	few	NA	TRBJ2-1	CASSPPILRQEHYNEQFF	TGTGCCAGCTCACCACCGATATTACGCCAGGAGCACTACAATGAGCAGTTCTTC
TRBV5-1	NA	TRBD2	TRBJ2-7	CASSLPSGSSYEQYF	TGCGCCAGCAGCTTACCTAGCGGGAGCTCCTACGAGCAGTACTTC
TRBV30	NA	TRBD2	TRBJ2-3	CAWSSSGGADTQYF	TGTGCCTGGAGTTCTAGCGGGGGTGCAGATACGCAGTATTTT
TRBV10-3	once	NA	TRBJ2-7	CAISDRLMYEQYF	TGTGCCATCAGTGATAGGCTAATGTACGAGCAGTACTTC
TRBV5-1	NA	TRBD1	TRBJ2-1	CASSRQGASSYNEQFF	TGCGCCAGCAGCAGACAGGGTGCCAGCTCCTACAATGAGCAGTTCTTC
TRBV2	NA	NA	TRBJ1-2	CASSPKDRRGYTF	TGTGCCAGCAGTCCGAAGGACCGGAGGGGCTACACCTTC
TRBV7-9	NA	TRBD1	TRBJ1-1	CASSRQGHTEAFF	TGTGCCAGCAGCCGACAGGGGCATACTGAAGCTTTCTTT
TRBV5-1	NA	NA	TRBJ2-7	CASSLGGLPGSYEQYF	TGCGCCAGCAGCTTAGGGGGGCTTCCGGGGTCTTACGAGCAGTACTTC
TRBV28	NA	TRBD1	TRBJ2-5	CASSLSLLLGQGLQETQYF	TGTGCCAGCAGTTTATCTCTACTCCTCGGACAGGGCCTGCAAGAGACCCAGTACTTC
TRBV4-1	NA	NA	TRBJ2-2	CASSRSYRAPGELFF	TGCGCCAGCAGCCGAAGCTACCGGGCACCCGGGGAGCTGTTTTTT
TRBV6-5	NA	NA	TRBJ2-1	CASSNTFVDEQFF	TGTGCCAGCAGTAACACGTTTGTGGATGAGCAGTTCTTC
TRBV10-3	NA	NA	TRBJ2-7	CAISGDVTFSYEQYF	TGTGCCATCAGCGGAGACGTGACCTTCTCCTACGAGCAGTACTTC
TRBV19	NA	NA	TRBJ1-1	CASSIGSGWTEAFF	TGTGCCAGTAGTATAGGTTCGGGATGGACTGAAGCTTTCTTT
TRBV10-2	NA	NA	TRBJ1-1	CASTSNRGATEAFF	TGCGCCAGCACCTCGAACCGGGGCGCCACTGAAGCTTTCTTT
TRBV28	NA	TRBD2	TRBJ2-3	CASSFSPPKAGVDTQYF	TGTGCCAGCAGTTTCTCGCCTCCAAAAGCGGGAGTAGATACGCAGTATTTT
TRBV11-1	NA	NA	TRBJ2-5	CASSFEETQYF	TGTGCCAGCAGCTTTGAAGAGACCCAGTACTTC
TRBV5-4	NA	NA	TRBJ2-2	CASSPGPKSPGELFF	TGTGCCAGCAGCCCCGGGCCAAAATCTCCCGGGGAGCTGTTTTTT
TRBV7-9	few	NA	TRBJ1-5	CASSSHGTQPQHF	TGTGCCAGCAGCTCTCACGGGACGCAGCCCCAGCATTTT
TRBV19	NA	NA	TRBJ2-7	CASSSGTSYYEQYF	TGTGCCAGTAGCTCAGGGACCTCCTACTACGAGCAGTACTTC
TRBV7-8	NA	NA	TRBJ1-4	CASSGQGYRRGDEKLFF	TGTGCCAGCAGCGGTCAGGGTTACCGGAGGGGTGATGAAAAACTGTTTTTT
TRBV27	NA	NA	TRBJ2-1	CASSKRGYYNEQFF	TGTGCCAGCAGTAAAAGGGGCTATTACAATGAGCAGTTCTTC
TRBV7-9	NA	TRBD2	TRBJ2-7	CASSLTGTSEYEQYF	TGTGCCAGCAGCTTAACCGGGACTAGCGAATACGAGCAGTACTTC
TRBV19	NA	TRBD2	TRBJ2-5	CASREREGRRETQYF	TGTGCCAGTAGGGAGCGGGAGGGCCGTAGAGAGACCCAGTACTTC
TRBV6-5	NA	NA	TRBJ2-1	CASRTLVDGNEQFF	TGTGCCAGCCGAACCCTAGTCGATGGAAATGAGCAGTTCTTC
TRBV7-8	NA	NA	TRBJ2-7	CASSLVVGIENEQYF	TGTGCCAGCAGCTTAGTTGTGGGGATTGAGAACGAGCAGTACTTC
TRBV25-1	few	NA	TRBJ1-2	CASSDRVGAAYGYTF	TGTGCCAGCAGTGACAGAGTCGGGGCCGCCTATGGCTACACCTTC
TRBV4-1	NA	NA	TRBJ2-2	CASSPRWQTNTGELFF	TGCGCCAGCAGCCCCCGGTGGCAGACCAACACCGGGGAGCTGTTTTTT
TRBV19	NA	TRBD1	TRBJ2-3	CASSHGQGPDTQYF	TGTGCCAGTAGTCATGGACAGGGGCCAGATACGCAGTATTTT
TRBV7-2	NA	TRBD2	TRBJ2-3	CASSFTSGRAGDTQYF	TGTGCCAGCAGCTTTACCAGCGGGAGGGCCGGAGATACGCAGTATTTT
TRBV2	NA	NA	TRBJ1-6	CASSEESSYNSPLHF	TGTGCCAGCAGTGAAGAAAGTTCCTATAATTCACCCCTCCACTTT
TRBV5-6	NA	TRBD1	TRBJ2-7	CASSTGAYEQYF	TGTGCCAGCAGTACAGGGGCCTACGAGCAGTACTTC
TRBV5-1	NA	TRBD2	TRBJ2-6	CASSLDGGAGANVLTF	TGCGCCAGCAGCTTGGATGGGGGGGCTGGGGCCAACGTCCTGACTTTC
TRBV28	NA	NA	TRBJ2-3	CASRVQGGTDTQYF	TGTGCCAGCAGAGTACAGGGAGGAACAGATACGCAGTATTTT
TRBV21-1	NA	NA	TRBJ1-4	CASSKAFGLREKLFF	TGTGCCAGCAGCAAAGCGTTTGGCCTTAGGGAAAAACTGTTTTTT
TRBV21-1	NA	NA	TRBJ2-2	CASSKEEKELTNTGELFF	TGTGCCAGCAGCAAAGAGGAGAAAGAGCTCACGAACACCGGGGAGCTGTTTTTT
TRBV28	NA	TRBD2	TRBJ2-3	CASRSTSGRVDTQYF	TGTGCCAGCAGGTCCACTAGCGGTCGAGTTGATACGCAGTATTTT
TRBV19	NA	NA	TRBJ1-2	CASSIVGPRRSYTF	TGTGCCAGTAGTATAGTAGGACCGCGTAGGAGCTACACCTTC